The 16 T cell receptor beta chains given below trace back to one sample, sequenced in a study of human thymus T cells. This table comes from immunoSEQ multiplex PCR, and its TCRdb copy is limited to in-frame clones, with some not included. The profile shows about 78,000 clones, around 96% of them singletons. Corrective cardiac operations yielded the resected thymus tissue. The sample consisted of thymus tissue. The receptor source for this set is a boy younger than two with a congenital heart defect but otherwise immunologically healthy.

The J gene is TRBJ2-7, the V gene TRBV5-1; weak D call: TRBD1 (5 bases). Looked up from germline, CDR1 is SGHRS and CDR2 is YFSETQ. The V gene lost 4 bases and the J gene lost 0 bases, with 14 bases spanning the gap. The CDR3 covers 15 residues. The CDR3 reads CASSLHQGNSYEQYF. The CDR3 DNA follows: TGCGCCAGCAGCCTCCACCAGGGAAACTCCTACGAGCAGTACTTC.

CDR3: CASSEQGQETQYF. CDR3 DNA sequence: TGTGCCAGCAGTGAACAGGGCCAAGAGACCCAGTACTTC. The chain employs TRBV25-1 and TRBJ2-5; a weak D match, TRBD1 (5 bases). The V gene lost 2 bases and the J gene lost 1 base, with 5 bases spanning the gap. CDR1 and CDR2 from the germline V gene are MGHDK and SYGVNS. The CDR3 has 13 amino acids.

The gene calls are TRBV29-1 and TRBJ2-5, with 10 bases matching TRBD2. Trimming at V came to 6 bases and at J to 3 bases, leaving 22 bases not matched to a gene. In germline, CDR1 is SQVTM, CDR2 ANQGSEA. CDR3 length: 19 amino acids. Here the CDR3 reads CSVTGPTGGSGRVKETQYF. The CDR3 DNA sequence: TGCAGCGTCACGGGGCCAACAGGGGGAAGCGGGAGGGTAAAAGAGACCCAGTACTTC.

This clone was detected once. V gene TRBV28 combines with J gene TRBJ2-5, with D possibly matching TRBD2 (5 bases). Trimming left V 6 bases short and J 2 bases short, with 25 bases between. The length of the CDR3 is 18 residues. Germline values: CDR1 MDHEN, CDR2 SYDVKM. CDR3 nucleotides: TGTGCCAGCAGCGAAACCGGACTCCTATTGGGTAGACAAGAGACCCAGTACTTC. Its translation is CASSETGLLLGRQETQYF.

This chain uses TRBV19 with TRBJ2-1; the match to TRBD2 covers 14 bases. Germline V lookup: CDR1 LNHDA, CDR2 SQIVND (reference sequence). CDR3 length equals 19 residues. Trimming cost V 7 bases and J 2 bases; bases outside gene matches: 13. The CDR3: CASTLGTSGRVRPYNEQFF. In DNA form, the CDR3 reads TGTGCCAGTACCCTAGGGACTAGCGGGAGAGTACGCCCCTACAATGAGCAGTTCTTC.

The gene calls are TRBV5-6 and TRBJ2-7, with 10 bases fitting TRBD1. J lost 9 bases, V lost 3 bases, and 9 bases had no gene match. The CDR3 is 14 residues long. In germline, CDR1 is SGHDT, CDR2 YYEEEE. The CDR3 coding sequence is TGTGCCAGCAGCTCCCGGGACAGGGGACCGGTGCAGTACTTC. It specifies CASSSRDRGPVQYF.

The V gene is TRBV7-2, the J gene TRBJ2-7; 8 nucleotides agree with TRBD1. The germline gives CDR1 SGHTA, CDR2 FQGNSA. The ends lost 1 base at V and 3 bases at J; junction bases unmatched: 5. The CDR3 has 15 amino acids. The CDR3 DNA reads TGTGCCAGCAGCTTAGTGGGGACAGGATACTACGAGCAGTACTTC. This gives the protein CASSLVGTGYYEQYF.

V is TRBV15 and J is TRBJ2-7; D is unresolved. Germline V CDR1 and CDR2: LNHNV, YYDKDF (reference sequence). The CDR3 is 15 residues long. V gave up 3 bases and J gave up 5 bases, with 17 bases separating them. CDR3 nucleotide sequence: TGTGCCACCAGCAGCCACCTAGGCCCAAAGCACGAGCAGTACTTC. The encoded protein is CATSSHLGPKHEQYF.

This chain uses TRBV6-1 with TRBJ2-5; D gene ambiguous. V gave up 4 bases and J gave up 9 bases, with 6 bases separating them. Germline assignment: CDR1 MNHNS and CDR2 SASEGT. The CDR3 is made up of 10 amino acids. In nucleotides, the CDR3 is TGTGCCAGCAGTGTCATAGCCCAGTACTTC. Protein: CASSVIAQYF.

The chain couples TRBV6-1 to TRBJ1-1, with TRBD1 identical over 9 bases. The CDR3 has 14 amino acids. The V segment lost 8 bases and the J segment 3 bases; nucleotides outside the gene matches: 7. Germline CDR1 reads MNHNS; CDR2 reads SASEGT. In DNA, the CDR3 is TGTGCCAGCCCAGACAGGGGGTTGGACACTGAAGCTTTCTTT. It yields the protein CASPDRGLDTEAFF.

This chain uses TRBV28 with TRBJ2-7; no clear D. This CDR3 region has 14 residues. Germline V gene data show CDR1 as MDHEN and CDR2 as SYDVKM. The V and J ends lost 5 bases and 2 bases respectively, with 13 bases between them. The DNA for the CDR3 is TGTGCCAGCAGTCTCTCCCATACACCCTACGAGCAGTACTTC. Protein product: CASSLSHTPYEQYF.

This clone was seen just once. The chain uses TRBV6-1 and TRBJ1-1; D gene unclear. Germline V lookup: CDR1 MNHNS, CDR2 SASEGT. The CDR3 extends over 17 amino acids. V was trimmed by 1 base and J by 4 bases, leaving 19 bases between them. CDR3 sequence reads: CASSEDPDLREGTEAFF. In DNA, the CDR3 is TGTGCCAGCAGTGAAGACCCGGACCTTAGGGAGGGCACTGAAGCTTTCTTT.

The J gene is TRBJ2-1, the V gene TRBV11-3; maybe TRBD2 (5 bases). The germline gives CDR1 SGHNT, CDR2 YENEEA. The ends were cut back, 1 base at V and 2 bases at J, with 9 bases in the middle. The CDR3 spans 15 residues. CDR3 coding DNA: TGTGCCAGCAGCTTAGGGGTCGGGGCCTACAATGAGCAGTTCTTC. Protein: CASSLGVGAYNEQFF. Using reference TRBV11-3 and TRBJ2-1 for the parts outside the CDR3, the full variable domain is EAGVVQSPRYKIIEKKQPVAFWCNPISGHNTLYWYLQNLGQGPELLIRYENEEAVDDSQLPKDRFSAERLKGVDSTLKIQPAELGDSAVYLCASSLGVGAYNEQFFGPGTRLTVL.

This clone occurred a few times. The chain joins TRBV14 to TRBJ1-1; TRBD1 might be the D (6 bases). The germline gives CDR1 SGHDN, CDR2 FVKESK. The germline V and J ends were trimmed by 1 base and 6 bases, with 15 bases remaining between them. The CDR3 runs 15 residues. For the CDR3, the DNA is TGTGCCAGCAGCCAAGCATTATCAGGGGACGCTGAAGCTTTCTTT. It is translated as CASSQALSGDAEAFF.

DNA of the CDR3: TGCGCCAGCAGCCCTCCTAGCACAGATACGCAGTATTTT. Amino acid sequence: CASSPPSTDTQYF. The chain is built from TRBV4-1 and TRBJ2-3; the D is unclear. From germline, CDR1 is MGHRA and CDR2 YSYEKL. Trimming pared 4 bases from V and 0 bases from J, leaving 5 bases between. This CDR3 region has 13 residues.

The chain links TRBV5-1 to TRBJ2-7; 9 bases are a match to TRBD1. The germline CDR1 and CDR2 sequences are SGHRS and YFSETQ. The CDR3 is made up of 16 amino acids. J gave up 7 bases and V 4 bases, and 15 bases lay outside the gene matches. The CDR3 is CASSRHPGQGFWEQYF. CDR3 nucleotides: TGCGCCAGCAGCCGCCACCCGGGACAGGGCTTTTGGGAGCAGTACTTC.